What follows are 15 T cell receptor beta chains derived from one specimen sequenced in a study of identifying expanded T cells in peripheral blood. Only in-frame clones appear in the TCRdb table, and some are missing; sequencing was by immunoSEQ multiplex PCR. Found here are 85,000 to 120,000 clones, about 91% of them singletons; the top ten hold 11% to 15%. The sample was blood. Receptor source: a person aged 18 to 75 in good health.

In DNA form, the CDR3 reads TGTGCCACCAGCAGAGCAAGGGGCTATGGCTACACCTTC. Translation gives CATSRARGYGYTF. V gene TRBV15 combines with J gene TRBJ1-2; D is perhaps TRBD1 (5 bases). Germline V gives CDR1 LNHNV, CDR2 YYDKDF (reference sequence). There are 13 residues in the CDR3. The V and J ends lost 1 base and 4 bases respectively, with 7 bases between them.

The chain joins TRBV27 to TRBJ2-4; no reliable D call. This CDR3 has 10 residues. Germline assignment: CDR1 MNHEY and CDR2 SMNVEV (reference sequence). V was shortened by 11 bases and J by 9 bases, with 11 bases between the two germline ends. The CDR3 loop reads CARLWCIQYF. The CDR3 DNA sequence: TGTGCCCGCCTTTGGTGCATTCAGTACTTC.

This chain connects TRBV30 to TRBJ1-3; the D gene is possibly TRBD1 (5 bases). Trimming removed 6 bases from V and 3 bases from J, with 15 bases in between. The CDR3 sequence is 14 residues long. The germline CDR1 and CDR2 sequences are GTSNPN and SVGIG (reference sequence). The CDR3 coding sequence is TGTGCCTGTAACACAGAGACAGTTGGAAACACCATATATTTT. Translation: CACNTETVGNTIYF.

The rearrangement uses TRBV5-4 and TRBJ2-3, with D tentatively TRBD2 (6 bases). The CDR3 loop spans 13 amino acids. Germline CDR1 reads SGHNT; CDR2 reads YYREEE (reference sequence). The CDR3, as DNA: TGTGCGGGAGGTAGCGGAGCCACAGATACGCAGTATTTT. It codes for CAGGSGATDTQYF.

V is TRBV7-2 and J is TRBJ1-1; D is uncertain. This CDR3 region has 15 residues. Germline V gene sequence: CDR1 SGHTA, CDR2 FQGNSA. Trimming took off 1 base at V and 0 bases at J, with 9 bases between the two ends. This CDR3 is CASSLGSGMNTEAFF. CDR3 in DNA: TGTGCCAGCAGCTTAGGGTCAGGCATGAACACTGAAGCTTTCTTT.

This clone was seen just once. V usage is TRBV4-3 and J usage is TRBJ2-3; D not resolved. The V and J ends lost 1 base and 6 bases respectively, with 20 bases between them. The CDR3 loop spans 17 amino acids. In germline, CDR1 is LGHNA, CDR2 YSLEER. DNA of the CDR3: TGCGCCAGCAGCCAAGGCGACTCGGAGCCTAGGTCGGATACGCAGTATTTT. It codes for CASSQGDSEPRSDTQYF.

Only one count was recorded for this clone. This sequence joins TRBV2 and TRBJ1-1; 9 bases map to TRBD1. Germline CDR1 SNHLY, CDR2 FYNNEI. Trimming removed 4 bases from V and 5 bases from J; junction bases left unmatched: 5. The CDR3 has 14 residues. CDR3 in amino acids: CASSGDRARTEAFF. CDR3 bases: TGTGCCAGCAGTGGGGACAGGGCCCGGACTGAAGCTTTCTTT.

The rearrangement joins TRBV20-1 to TRBJ2-7, with 8 positions matching TRBD2. V was pared by 7 bases and J by 9 bases, with 8 bases of the junction left unmatched. The CDR3 length is 11 residues. Germline V gene sequence: CDR1 DFQATT, CDR2 SNEGSKA (reference sequence). The CDR3 here is CSVGGELRQYF. Here the CDR3 DNA reads TGCAGTGTCGGGGGGGAGCTACGGCAGTACTTC.

Remarks on this clone: One junction end does not reproduce the germline sequence, and a read error may be involved. The rearrangement links TRBV11-2 to TRBJ2-7; 12 nucleotides line up with TRBD2. CDR3 length: 12 residues. CDR1 and CDR2 from the germline V gene are SGHAT and FQNNGV. CDR3 sequence reads: CASSSSGGVMFF. Written as DNA, the CDR3 is TGTGCCAGCAGCTCTAGCGGGGGGGTGATGTTCTTC.

The chain recombines TRBV6-4 with TRBJ1-5; D perhaps matches TRBD1 (5 bases). Germline CDR1 and CDR2: MRHNA and SNTAGT. V was cut by 2 bases and J by 4 bases, with 18 bases left in between. The CDR3 has 17 amino acids. CDR3 loop: CASSDNLLGGGNQPQHF. In nucleotides, the CDR3 is TGTGCCAGCAGTGACAACCTACTTGGGGGGGGGAATCAGCCCCAGCATTTT.

This sequence joins TRBV7-2 and TRBJ2-3; D is perhaps TRBD1 or TRBD2 (6 bases each). V was cut by 5 bases and J by 6 bases, with 18 bases left in between. The CDR3 contains 15 residues. Germline CDR1 reads SGHTA; CDR2 reads FQGNSA. CDR3 bases: TGTGCCAGCAGCCCATGGGACCGAGGGGGGGATACGCAGTATTTT. Amino acids: CASSPWDRGGDTQYF.

This clone appeared once. The chain has TRBV7-2 and TRBJ2-7, with TRBD2 matching over 10 bases. There are 14 residues in the CDR3. Germline-derived CDR1 and CDR2 are SGHTA and FQGNSA. With V trimmed by 5 bases and J by 2 bases, 3 bases remained unmatched. CDR3 region: CASSPLAGAYEQYF. CDR3 bases: TGTGCCAGCAGCCCTCTAGCGGGGGCCTACGAGCAGTACTTC.

This clone was seen a single time. This chain links TRBV11-2 with TRBJ2-7, with TRBD2 as a possible D gene (6 bases). The CDR3 contains 12 residues. V gave up 5 bases and J gave up 10 bases, with 15 bases separating them. Germline CDR1 SGHAT, CDR2 FQNNGV. Here the CDR3 DNA reads TGTGCCAGCAGCCCGGACCGGGGGAAACAGTACTTC. It codes for CASSPDRGKQYF.

The chain employs TRBV20-1 and TRBJ2-5; D remains unclear. Germline assignment: CDR1 DFQATT and CDR2 SNEGSKA (reference sequence). V lost 0 bases to trimming and J lost 14 bases, with 13 bases between them. This CDR3 is built from 11 residues. CDR3 DNA: TGCAGTGCTAGAGATCGGGTAGGGCCCTACTTC. It yields the protein CSARDRVGPYF.

The rearrangement links TRBV18 to TRBJ2-7; D is ambiguous. Germline lookup yields CDR1 KGHSH and CDR2 LQKENI. V lost 1 base to trimming and J lost 5 bases, with 15 bases between them. The CDR3 contains 15 residues. The CDR3 spells CASSPLDGPGNEQYF. The CDR3 region has the DNA TGTGCCAGCTCACCACTGGACGGGCCCGGCAACGAGCAGTACTTC. Full variable domain (rest looked up from reference TRBV18 and TRBJ2-7): NAGVMQNPRHLVRRRGQEARLRCSPMKGHSHVYWYRQLPEEGLKFMVYLQKENIIDESGMPKERFSAEFPKEGPSILRIQQVVRGDSAAYFCASSPLDGPGNEQYFGPGTRLTVT.